This is a list of T cell receptor beta chains from one sample in a study of cytomegalovirus exposure and HLA in healthy donors. The protocol was immunoSEQ multiplex PCR, while the TCRdb copy is restricted to in-frame clones and leaves out a portion. The table has 200,000 or so clones, around 79% seen once. The sample consisted of PBMCs. All receptors derive from a man in his late teens or twenties in good health and CMV-seronegative. The CDR3 runs from the conserved cysteine through the conserved F or W. Fields, in order: D gene, V gene, J gene, clone size, CDR3 DNA, CDR3 protein. The D gene is left open where the match is weak. Where a row states a size, it is once, few, many or the class of an expanded clone; other rows omit it.

D gene: .
V gene: TRBV2
J gene: TRBJ1-5
clone size: .
CDR3 DNA: TGTGCCAGCAGTGAACCGCTAGGGGGACCTCAGCCCCAGCATTTT
CDR3 protein: CASSEPLGGPQPQHF

D gene: TRBD2
V gene: TRBV7-9
J gene: TRBJ2-3
clone size: .
CDR3 DNA: TGTGCCAGCAGACCGGGACTAGCGGTTCACACAGATACGCAGTATTTT
CDR3 protein: CASRPGLAVHTDTQYF

D gene: .
V gene: TRBV18
J gene: TRBJ1-5
clone size: .
CDR3 DNA: TGTGCCAGCTCACCATTGCCGGGTAAGCCCCAGCATTTT
CDR3 protein: CASSPLPGKPQHF

D gene: .
V gene: TRBV7-9
J gene: TRBJ1-4
clone size: .
CDR3 DNA: TGTGCCAGCAGCCACCCGGCGCCAGGGGCAGGCGAAAAACTGTTTTTT
CDR3 protein: CASSHPAPGAGEKLFF

D gene: TRBD1
V gene: TRBV19
J gene: TRBJ2-7
clone size: .
CDR3 DNA: TGTGCCAGTAGTATAGACCTGGAGACAGGGACCTACGAGCAGTACTTC
CDR3 protein: CASSIDLETGTYEQYF

D gene: .
V gene: TRBV6-5
J gene: TRBJ2-1
clone size: .
CDR3 DNA: TGTGCCAGCAGAAGACCCGGGGACTCCTACAATGAGCAGTTCTTC
CDR3 protein: CASRRPGDSYNEQFF

D gene: .
V gene: TRBV28
J gene: TRBJ1-5
clone size: .
CDR3 DNA: TGTGCCATCTCGGTGGGCGATCAGCCCCAGCATTTT
CDR3 protein: CAISVGDQPQHF

D gene: TRBD2
V gene: TRBV29-1
J gene: TRBJ2-5
clone size: .
CDR3 DNA: TGCAGCGTTGAAGATAATGGCGGGAGAGAGGAGACCCAGTACTTC
CDR3 protein: CSVEDNGGREETQYF

D gene: .
V gene: TRBV27
J gene: TRBJ1-1
clone size: .
CDR3 DNA: TGTGCCAGCAGTGCCTCAACGCGGGGGCAACCCGAAGCTTTCTTT
CDR3 protein: CASSASTRGQPEAFF

D gene: TRBD1
V gene: TRBV6-1
J gene: TRBJ1-1
clone size: few
CDR3 DNA: TGTGCCAGCGGCCGGGGACAGGGGTTGGCTTTCTTT
CDR3 protein: CASGRGQGLAFF

D gene: TRBD1
V gene: TRBV5-4
J gene: TRBJ2-7
clone size: few
CDR3 DNA: TGTGCCAGCAGTTTGACCGGGACAGGGCTCTACGAGCAGTACTTC
CDR3 protein: CASSLTGTGLYEQYF

D gene: .
V gene: TRBV30
J gene: TRBJ1-4
clone size: .
CDR3 DNA: TGTGCCTGGACCTCAGATCCTAATGAAAAACTGTTTTTT
CDR3 protein: CAWTSDPNEKLFF

D gene: TRBD2
V gene: TRBV7-2
J gene: TRBJ2-2
clone size: .
CDR3 DNA: TGTGCCAGCAGCTTAGTGCCTAGCGGCAACACCGGGGAGCTGTTTTTT
CDR3 protein: CASSLVPSGNTGELFF

D gene: TRBD1
V gene: TRBV6-5
J gene: TRBJ1-6
clone size: .
CDR3 DNA: TGTGCCAGCAGGCCGGGACAGGGTAATTCACCCCTCCACTTT
CDR3 protein: CASRPGQGNSPLHF

D gene: .
V gene: TRBV5-1
J gene: TRBJ1-3
clone size: .
CDR3 DNA: TGCGCCAGCAGCTTGGATCCGAAGGGGTATGGAAACACCATATATTTT
CDR3 protein: CASSLDPKGYGNTIYF

D gene: .
V gene: TRBV27
J gene: TRBJ2-1
clone size: .
CDR3 DNA: TGTGCCAGCAGCTTTAGCTCCTACAATGAGCAGTTCTTC
CDR3 protein: CASSFSSYNEQFF

D gene: .
V gene: TRBV4-2
J gene: TRBJ2-6
clone size: .
CDR3 DNA: TGTGCCAGCAGCCAAGATAGGAGCGGCAGGGGCTCTGGGGCCAACGTCCTGACTTTC
CDR3 protein: CASSQDRSGRGSGANVLTF

D gene: .
V gene: TRBV30
J gene: TRBJ2-1
clone size: .
CDR3 DNA: TGTGCCTGGAGCCCAAGGGAGTGGAGCTCCTACAATGAGCAGTTCTTC
CDR3 protein: CAWSPREWSSYNEQFF

D gene: TRBD2
V gene: TRBV7-6
J gene: TRBJ2-3
clone size: .
CDR3 DNA: TGTGCCAGCAGCTTAATCGCGGGAGGCTCAGATACGCAGTATTTT
CDR3 protein: CASSLIAGGSDTQYF

D gene: .
V gene: TRBV7-2
J gene: TRBJ2-5
clone size: .
CDR3 DNA: TGTGCCAGCAGCTTAGCCACAGGGAAAGAAGAGACCCAGTACTTC
CDR3 protein: CASSLATGKEETQYF

D gene: TRBD2
V gene: TRBV29-1
J gene: TRBJ2-1
clone size: .
CDR3 DNA: TGCAGCGTTGAGTCGCCAGCGGGGGCAGCTGAGCAGTTCTTC
CDR3 protein: CSVESPAGAAEQFF

D gene: TRBD2
V gene: TRBV9
J gene: TRBJ2-1
clone size: .
CDR3 DNA: TGTGCCAGCACCTCCCTAAGTGGGGGGGAGTACAATGAGCAGTTCTTC
CDR3 protein: CASTSLSGGEYNEQFF

D gene: .
V gene: TRBV10-3
J gene: TRBJ2-2
clone size: .
CDR3 DNA: TGTGCCATCAGCCCAGCGGTCTTATTGGGGGAGCTGTTTTTT
CDR3 protein: CAISPAVLLGELFF

D gene: TRBD2
V gene: TRBV4-2
J gene: TRBJ2-7
clone size: .
CDR3 DNA: TGTGCCAGCAGCCCCCGGGGTAGCGGGAACACCTACGAGCAGTACTTC
CDR3 protein: CASSPRGSGNTYEQYF

D gene: TRBD2
V gene: TRBV15
J gene: TRBJ2-3
clone size: .
CDR3 DNA: TGTGCCACCAGCAGAGATCTCGGGCTAGCGGGGGCCCACACAGATACGCAGTATTTT
CDR3 protein: CATSRDLGLAGAHTDTQYF